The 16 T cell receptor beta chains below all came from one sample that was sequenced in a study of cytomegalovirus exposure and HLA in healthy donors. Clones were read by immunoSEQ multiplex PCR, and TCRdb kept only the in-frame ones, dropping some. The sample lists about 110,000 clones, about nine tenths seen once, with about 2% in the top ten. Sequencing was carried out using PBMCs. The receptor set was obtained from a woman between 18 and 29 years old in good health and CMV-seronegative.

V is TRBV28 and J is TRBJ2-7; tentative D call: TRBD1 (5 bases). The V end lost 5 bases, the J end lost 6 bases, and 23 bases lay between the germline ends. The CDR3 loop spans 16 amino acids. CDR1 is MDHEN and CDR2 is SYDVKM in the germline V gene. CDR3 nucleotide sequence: TGTGCCAGCAGTACACCGATTAGTGCCAGGGTATCCGAGCAGTACTTC. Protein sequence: CASSTPISARVSEQYF.

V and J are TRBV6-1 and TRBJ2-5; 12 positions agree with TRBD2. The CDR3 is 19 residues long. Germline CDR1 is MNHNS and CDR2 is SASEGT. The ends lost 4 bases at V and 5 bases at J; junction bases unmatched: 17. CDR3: CASSGTSGIAGWIVETQYF. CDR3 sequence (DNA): TGTGCCAGCAGTGGGACTAGCGGGATTGCAGGTTGGATAGTGGAGACCCAGTACTTC.

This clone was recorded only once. CDR3 protein: CASSSKGASNQPQHF. In nucleotides, the CDR3 is TGTGCCAGCAGTTCTAAGGGGGCAAGCAATCAGCCCCAGCATTTT. This rearrangement joins TRBV6-1 to TRBJ1-5, with TRBD1 matching over 7 bases. CDR1 and CDR2 (germline): MNHNS, SASEGT. Trimming at V came to 5 bases and at J to 1 base, leaving 5 bases not matched to a gene. The CDR3 extends over 15 amino acids.

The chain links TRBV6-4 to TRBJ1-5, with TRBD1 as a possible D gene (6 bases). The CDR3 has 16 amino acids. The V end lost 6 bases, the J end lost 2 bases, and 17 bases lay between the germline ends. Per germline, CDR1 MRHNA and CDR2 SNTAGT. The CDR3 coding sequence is TGTGCCAGCAGGGGGGCCCACATGGGCGGCAATCAGCCCCAGCATTTT. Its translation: CASRGAHMGGNQPQHF.

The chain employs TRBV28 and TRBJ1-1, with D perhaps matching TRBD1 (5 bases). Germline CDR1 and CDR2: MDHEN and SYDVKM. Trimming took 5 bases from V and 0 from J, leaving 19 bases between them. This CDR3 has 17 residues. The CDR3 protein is CASSDLGGFNLNTEAFF. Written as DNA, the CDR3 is TGTGCCAGCAGTGACCTGGGGGGATTCAACCTGAACACTGAAGCTTTCTTT.

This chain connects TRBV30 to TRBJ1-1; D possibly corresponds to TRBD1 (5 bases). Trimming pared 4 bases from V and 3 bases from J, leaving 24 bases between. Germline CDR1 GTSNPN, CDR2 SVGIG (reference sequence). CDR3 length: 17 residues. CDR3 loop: CAWTRRRGTGGDTEAFF. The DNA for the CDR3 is TGTGCCTGGACCCGAAGGAGAGGGACCGGGGGGGACACTGAAGCTTTCTTT.

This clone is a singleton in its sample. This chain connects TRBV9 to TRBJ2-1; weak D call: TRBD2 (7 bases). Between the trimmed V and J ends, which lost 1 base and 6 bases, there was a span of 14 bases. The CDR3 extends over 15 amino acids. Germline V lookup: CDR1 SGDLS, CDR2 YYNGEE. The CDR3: CASSVLGGQGNEQFF. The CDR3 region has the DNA TGTGCCAGCAGCGTATTGGGGGGGCAGGGCAATGAGCAGTTCTTC.

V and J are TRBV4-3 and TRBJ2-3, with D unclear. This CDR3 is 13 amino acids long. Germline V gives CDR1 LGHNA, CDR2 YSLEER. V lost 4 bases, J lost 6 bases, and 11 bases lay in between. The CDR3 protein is CASSPEPRDTQYF. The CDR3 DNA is TGCGCCAGCAGCCCCGAACCTAGGGATACGCAGTATTTT.

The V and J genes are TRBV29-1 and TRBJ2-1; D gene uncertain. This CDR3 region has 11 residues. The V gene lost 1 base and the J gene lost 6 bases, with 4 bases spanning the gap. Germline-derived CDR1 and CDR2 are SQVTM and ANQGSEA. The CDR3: CSVEGVNEQFF. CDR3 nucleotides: TGCAGCGTTGAAGGAGTCAATGAGCAGTTCTTC.

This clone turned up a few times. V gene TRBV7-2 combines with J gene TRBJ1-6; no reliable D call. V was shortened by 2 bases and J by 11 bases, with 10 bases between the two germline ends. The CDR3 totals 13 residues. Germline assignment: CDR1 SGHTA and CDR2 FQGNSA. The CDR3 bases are TGTGCCAGCAGCTTAACAACAAATCCACCCCTCCACTTT. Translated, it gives CASSLTTNPPLHF. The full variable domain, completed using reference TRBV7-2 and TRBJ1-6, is GAGVSQSPSNKVTEKGKDVELRCDPISGHTALYWYRQSLGQGLEFLIYFQGNSAPDKSGLPSDRFSAERTGGSVSTLTIQRTQQEDSAVYLCASSLTTNPPLHFGNGTRLTVT.

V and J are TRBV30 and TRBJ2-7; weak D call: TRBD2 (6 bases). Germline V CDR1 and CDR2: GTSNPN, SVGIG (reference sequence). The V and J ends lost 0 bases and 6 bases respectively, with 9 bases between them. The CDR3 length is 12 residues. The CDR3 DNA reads TGTGCCTGGAGTGTAGGAGGGAGCGAGCAGTACTTC. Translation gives CAWSVGGSEQYF. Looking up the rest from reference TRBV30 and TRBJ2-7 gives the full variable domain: SQTIHQWPATLVQPVGSPLSLECTVEGTSNPNLYWYRQAAGRGLQLLFYSVGIGQISSEVPQNLSASRPQDRQFILSSKKLLLSDSGFYLCAWSVGGSEQYFGPGTRLTVT.

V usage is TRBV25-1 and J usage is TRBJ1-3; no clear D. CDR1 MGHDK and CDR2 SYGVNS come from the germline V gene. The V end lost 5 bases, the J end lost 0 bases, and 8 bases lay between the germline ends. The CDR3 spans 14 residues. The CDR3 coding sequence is TGTGCCAGCAGTCTAGCAGCCTCTGGAAACACCATATATTTT. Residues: CASSLAASGNTIYF.

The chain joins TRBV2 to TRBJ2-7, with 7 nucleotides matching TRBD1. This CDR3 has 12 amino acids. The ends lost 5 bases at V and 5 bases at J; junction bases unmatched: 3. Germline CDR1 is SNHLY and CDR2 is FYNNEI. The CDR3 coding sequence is TGTGCCAGCAGTAGACAGGGAAACGAGCAGTACTTC. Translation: CASSRQGNEQYF. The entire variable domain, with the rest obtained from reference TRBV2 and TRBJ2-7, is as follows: EPEVTQTPSHQVTQMGQEVILRCVPISNHLYFYWYRQILGQKVEFLVSFYNNEISEKSEIFDDQFSVERPDGSNFTLKIRSTKLEDSAMYFCASSRQGNEQYFGPGTRLTVT.

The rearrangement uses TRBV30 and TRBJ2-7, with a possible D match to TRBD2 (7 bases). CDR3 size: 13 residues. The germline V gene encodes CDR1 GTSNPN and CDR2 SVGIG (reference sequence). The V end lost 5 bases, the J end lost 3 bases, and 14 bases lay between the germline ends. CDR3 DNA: TGTGCCTGGGGAGGGGGGGCCGGCTACGAGCAGTACTTC. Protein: CAWGGGAGYEQYF.

CDR3 in DNA: TGTGCCAGCTTCGGACTAGCGGATACCTACGAGCAGTACTTC. Protein sequence: CASFGLADTYEQYF. V usage is TRBV2 and J usage is TRBJ2-7; 10 nucleotides agree with TRBD2. The CDR3 is 14 amino acids. Germline loops: CDR1 SNHLY, CDR2 FYNNEI. The V and J ends lost 8 bases and 2 bases, in that order; junction bases with no gene match: 6.

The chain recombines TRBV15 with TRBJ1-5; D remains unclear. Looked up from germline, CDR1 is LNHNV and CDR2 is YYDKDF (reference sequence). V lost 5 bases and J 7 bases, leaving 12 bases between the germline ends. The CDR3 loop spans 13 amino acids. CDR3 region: CATSRPGGQPQHF. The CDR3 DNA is TGTGCCACCAGCCGCCCGGGTGGGCAGCCCCAGCATTTT.